Sequencing of this T cell receptor (beta chain) was carried out in a study of blood T cell repertoires in COVID-19. As for the study in general: Sites in the United States, Italy and Spain provided acute and convalescent COVID-19 samples. Nucleic acid was either cDNA or gDNA, and it came from T cells, B-cell-depleted T cells, or PBMCs.

J gave up 0 bases and V 5 bases, and 6 bases lay outside the gene matches. Germline loops: CDR1 MGHRA, CDR2 YSYEKL. This CDR3 is built from 15 residues. Under the authors' procedure: Amplification with reference gene primers provided the estimates of nucleated cell counts. The repertoire was sequenced with immunoSEQ multiplex PCR; TCRdb's copy has only in-frame clones and lacks some. V and J calls and clone size follow that table, whereas D and trimming were derived from the DNA. The table records 35,000 to 45,000 clones, approximately 91% of them present only once. Sequences were obtained from peripheral blood. The source of this sequence is a human donor in a cohort sampled during active COVID-19. The chain links TRBV4-1 to TRBJ2-7; TRBD1 matches at 8 bases. The CDR3 bases are TGCGCCAGCAGCTTTATAGGACAGGGCTCCTACGAGCAGTACTTC. Its protein product is CASSFIGQGSYEQYF.